The 19 T cell receptor beta chains listed next were all sequenced from one sample in a study of Ad26.COV2.S vaccination and SARS-CoV-2 variants. Libraries were prepared by immunoSEQ multiplex PCR; TCRdb keeps only in-frame clonotypes and omits some of them. The data hold 300,000 to 450,000 clones, with roughly 85% observed a single time. Treatment in this sample: around 19 received Ad26.COV2.S at low or high dose, single or two shots; about five received placebo; per-sample allocation not given. Samples analyzed were those drawn on day 63 after the first vaccine or placebo injection. The input for sequencing was peripheral blood, taken in a trial of Ad26.COV2.S vaccine versus placebo. These receptors all stem from a person aged 18-60 years who received the Ad26.COV2.S COVID-19 vaccine or a placebo.

The CDR3 nucleotides are TGTGCCAGCAGTTTAGGTGGGGTCTTCTCCTCCTACGAGCAGTACTTC. This translates into CASSLGGVFSSYEQYF. This chain links TRBV28 with TRBJ2-7; D gene unclear. From germline, CDR1 is MDHEN and CDR2 SYDVKM. V was shortened by 2 bases and J by 0 bases, with 14 bases between the two germline ends. The CDR3 totals 16 residues.

This chain uses TRBV29-1 with TRBJ1-3; D ambiguous. This CDR3 contains 13 residues. Per germline, CDR1 SQVTM and CDR2 ANQGSEA. V lost 5 bases to trimming and J lost 0 bases, with 8 bases between them. The CDR3: CSVWVDSGNTIYF. CDR3 DNA sequence: TGCAGCGTTTGGGTGGACTCTGGAAACACCATATATTTT.

The CDR3 region is CASRRSEQGAYEQYF. As DNA, the CDR3 is TGTGCCAGCAGAAGATCCGAGCAGGGCGCCTACGAGCAGTACTTC. The chain uses TRBV2 and TRBJ2-7; D might be TRBD1 (5 bases). This CDR3 has 15 residues. In germline, CDR1 is SNHLY, CDR2 FYNNEI. V was shortened by 6 bases and J by 2 bases, with 17 bases between the two germline ends.

The CDR3 DNA is TGTGCCAGCAGCCACCGGACGGATGAAGCTTTCTTT. It translates to CASSHRTDEAFF. The chain combines TRBV14 with TRBJ1-1; no clear D. Germline V gene sequence: CDR1 SGHDN, CDR2 FVKESK. V was clipped by 3 bases and J by 7 bases, with 9 bases between them. CDR3 size: 12 residues.

This rearrangement joins TRBV15 to TRBJ1-3; no definite D call. Germline lookup yields CDR1 LNHNV and CDR2 YYDKDF (reference sequence). The CDR3 length is 14 residues. Deletions cut 0 bases from V and 1 base from J, with 4 bases between. CDR3 sequence: CATSRDGSGNTIYF. The CDR3 DNA is TGTGCCACCAGCAGAGATGGATCTGGAAACACCATATATTTT. Together with reference TRBV15 and TRBJ1-3, the CDR3 gives the full variable domain: DAMVIQNPRYQVTQFGKPVTLSCSQTLNHNVMYWYQQKSSQAPKLLFHYYDKDFNNEADTPDNFQSRRPNTSFCFLDIRSPGLGDTAMYLCATSRDGSGNTIYFGEGSWLTVV.

This clone was seen more than once but under ten times. The V call is TRBV7-6, the J call TRBJ2-1; D is unresolved. Germline CDR1 and CDR2: SGHVS and FNYEAQ. V dropped 1 base and J dropped 2 bases, with 21 bases sitting between them. The length of the CDR3 is 19 residues. DNA for the CDR3: TGTGCCAGCAGCTTAGGTGCTGGGCAACCTAGTTCCCCCTACAATGAGCAGTTCTTC. This gives the protein CASSLGAGQPSSPYNEQFF.

This chain connects TRBV7-6 to TRBJ2-5; D ambiguous. The V gene's germline CDR1 is SGHVS and CDR2 FNYEAQ. This CDR3 comprises 15 residues. The V gene lost 5 bases and the J gene lost 5 bases, with 18 bases spanning the gap. CDR3 DNA: TGTGCCAGCAGCACGAGGACGGTCAATTTGGAGACCCAGTACTTC. This encodes CASSTRTVNLETQYF.

The genes are TRBV27 and TRBJ1-2; 12 nucleotides align to TRBD1. The germline CDR1 and CDR2 sequences are MNHEY and SMNVEV (reference sequence). The CDR3 has 16 amino acids. V lost 2 bases, J lost 7 bases, and 8 bases stayed unmatched. The CDR3 sequence is CASSLGGTGGAGGYTF. CDR3 sequence (DNA): TGTGCCAGCAGTTTAGGGGGGACAGGGGGCGCTGGTGGCTACACCTTC.

The chain links TRBV10-3 to TRBJ2-7; no clear D gene. Germline assignment: CDR1 ENHRY and CDR2 SYGVKD. The CDR3 extends over 14 amino acids. Trimming stripped 9 bases from V and 1 base from J, with 16 bases between. The CDR3 spells CAITPNGKSYEQYF. The CDR3 coding sequence is TGTGCCATTACTCCGAACGGAAAATCCTACGAGCAGTACTTC.

The CDR3 loop is CASTQGGRGPSQPQHF. The CDR3 region has the DNA TGTGCCAGCACCCAAGGGGGCAGGGGGCCATCACAGCCCCAGCATTTT. The V call is TRBV2, the J call TRBJ1-5, with 8 bases that match TRBD1. Germline V CDR1 and CDR2: SNHLY, FYNNEI. The J segment lost 7 bases and the V segment lost 7 bases, leaving 15 bases of the junction unmatched. This CDR3 region has 16 residues.

The table lists this clone with a count of one. The V call is TRBV6-5, the J call TRBJ1-6, with D possibly being TRBD1 (5 bases). V was cut by 2 bases and J by 0 bases, with 8 bases left in between. Germline V gene lookup returns CDR1 MNHEY and CDR2 SVGAGI. The CDR3 sequence is 16 residues long. The CDR3 reads CASSYGGTSYNSPLHF. In DNA form, the CDR3 reads TGTGCCAGCAGTTACGGTGGGACCTCCTATAATTCACCCCTCCACTTT.

This sequence joins TRBV28 and TRBJ2-5; D remains ambiguous. CDR3 length: 14 residues. V was pared by 2 bases and J by 0 bases, with 7 bases between. Per germline, CDR1 MDHEN and CDR2 SYDVKM. The CDR3 sequence is CASSLTANQETQYF. CDR3 nucleotides: TGTGCCAGCAGTTTAACGGCTAACCAAGAGACCCAGTACTTC.

On this clone itself: The same CDR3 arises from other DNA sequences in this sample as well. The V call is TRBV5-1, the J call TRBJ2-1, with 7 bases matching TRBD1. Germline V gene data show CDR1 as SGHRS and CDR2 as YFSETQ. V shed 0 bases, J shed 0 bases, and the junction held 0 bases outside the gene matches. The CDR3 spans 15 residues. The CDR3 protein is CASSLGQGSYNEQFF. In DNA, the CDR3 is TGCGCCAGCAGCTTGGGACAGGGCTCCTACAATGAGCAGTTCTTC. The full variable domain, with the rest looked up from reference TRBV5-1 and TRBJ2-1, is KAGVTQTPRYLIKTRGQQVTLSCSPISGHRSVSWYQQTPGQGLQFLFEYFSETQRNKGNFPGRFSGRQFSNSRSEMNVSTLELGDSALYLCASSLGQGSYNEQFFGPGTRLTVL.

The chain is built from TRBV12-3 or TRBV12-4 and TRBJ2-7, with D perhaps matching TRBD1 (6 bases). This CDR3 comprises 11 residues. V was pared by 8 bases and J by 4 bases, with 9 bases between. The CDR3 nucleotides read TGTGCCAGCGGGGGCTGGTACGAGCAGTACTTC. Translation: CASGGWYEQYF.

The chain carries TRBV7-6 and TRBJ2-7, with 8 bases aligning to TRBD2. The CDR3 is 16 residues long. Germline V gives CDR1 SGHVS, CDR2 FNYEAQ. J gave up 1 base and V 1 base, and 6 bases lay outside the gene matches. The CDR3 DNA sequence: TGTGCCAGCAGCTTAGGCGGGACTAGGGGTTCCTACGAGCAGTACTTC. Its protein is CASSLGGTRGSYEQYF.

The V gene is TRBV10-3, the J gene TRBJ2-1, with 7 bases that match TRBD2. This CDR3 region has 15 residues. The germline V gene encodes CDR1 ENHRY and CDR2 SYGVKD. V shed 3 bases, J shed 3 bases, and the junction held 5 bases outside the gene matches. In DNA, the CDR3 is TGTGCCATCAGTGATTCAGCGGGGAACTACAATGAGCAGTTCTTC. Amino acid sequence: CAISDSAGNYNEQFF.

The V gene is TRBV21-1, the J gene TRBJ1-2; TRBD1 is taken as the D call from the table, unchecked against the DNA. TRBV21-1 is given as a pseudogene. The CDR3 loop spans 13 amino acids. The CDR3, as DNA: TGTGCCAGCATTACAGGGTTCGACTATGGCTACACCTTC. Translating it yields CASITGFDYGYTF.

This clone has just one count. The J gene is TRBJ2-3, the V gene TRBV12-3 or TRBV12-4; 7 nucleotides agree with TRBD1. The CDR3 totals 13 residues. The V segment lost 3 bases and the J segment 8 bases; nucleotides outside the gene matches: 5. The CDR3 protein is CASSLTGPLTQYF. For the CDR3, the DNA is TGTGCCAGCAGTTTGACAGGGCCACTTACGCAGTATTTT.

The rearrangement links TRBV5-5 to TRBJ2-7; D perhaps matches TRBD2 (5 bases). V was pared by 0 bases and J by 3 bases, with 7 bases between. This CDR3 has 13 residues. Germline V gene lookup returns CDR1 SGHKS and CDR2 YYEKEE (reference sequence). The CDR3 DNA follows: TGTGCCAGCAGCTTGGCGAGGGTCTACGAGCAGTACTTC. Protein: CASSLARVYEQYF. Full variable domain (outside the CDR3, taken from reference TRBV5-5 and TRBJ2-7): DAGVTQSPTHLIKTRGQQVTLRCSPISGHKSVSWYQQVLGQGPQFIFQYYEKEERGRGNFPDRFSARQFPNYSSELNVNALLLGDSALYLCASSLARVYEQYFGPGTRLTVT.